This T cell receptor beta chain was documented in a study of T cell responses to AZD1222 COVID-19 vaccine. Whole-study findings and limits: Seropositivity was recorded at baseline in only 5 or 6 AZD1222 recipients.

V lost 0 bases and J lost 2, with 17 bases in between. Germline assignment: CDR1 KGHSH and CDR2 LQKENI. CDR3 length: 18 amino acids. Clones were sequenced by immunoSEQ multiplex PCR, and TCRdb holds only the in-frame ones, with some missing. The table shows fewer than 150,000 clones, with 80% to 90% occurring only once. With respect to this clone: Its antigen remains unknown.

The sequencing here drew on peripheral blood, taken on day 0 of AZD1222 vaccination. The V and J genes are TRBV18 and TRBJ1-5; D is ambiguous. This TCR was recovered from an adult in good health. CDR3 sequence (DNA): TGTGCCAGCTCACCACCCGGGCCGGGCGGGGTTGGCAATCAGCCCCAGCATTTT. Translation: CASSPPGPGGVGNQPQHF.